The rows below give T cell receptor beta chains drawn from one sample of a study of blood T cell repertoires in COVID-19. The data were produced by immunoSEQ multiplex PCR, yet TCRdb's version contains in-frame clones alone and is incomplete. The sample holds 130,000 or so clones, roughly 83% seen once. The sequencing sample was made of peripheral blood. Receptors originate from a man aged 55 to 70 with acute or convalescent COVID-19. Each CDR3 is given with its conserved first and last residue. The D gene is left open where the match is weak. Clone size is given for some rows only: seen once, a few or many times, or a class if the clone is expanded.

d_gene	abundance	v_gene	j_gene	CDR3aa	CDR3nt
-	-	TRBV18	TRBJ1-2	CASSPTGTDGYTF	TGTGCCAGCTCACCAACGGGTACTGATGGCTACACCTTC
-	-	TRBV18	TRBJ1-5	CASSPGQNGGNQPQHF	TGTGCCAGCTCACCCGGACAGAATGGGGGCAATCAGCCCCAGCATTTT
TRBD1	-	TRBV7-3	TRBJ1-2	CASSLTPRGGGSGYTF	TGTGCCAGCAGCTTAACCCCCCGTGGAGGGGGCAGTGGCTACACCTTC
TRBD2	-	TRBV5-3	TRBJ2-2	CARSRPGTPTDTSGKSGELFF	TGTGCCAGAAGCCGACCGGGGACCCCGACGGATACTAGCGGGAAGTCCGGGGAGCTGTTTTTT
TRBD1	-	TRBV29-1	TRBJ2-7	CSVTGTGVPEQYF	TGCAGCGTTACCGGGACAGGGGTTCCCGAGCAGTACTTC
TRBD2	-	TRBV7-2	TRBJ2-7	CASSLVGGRNSYEQYF	TGTGCCAGCAGCTTAGTCGGCGGGAGAAACTCCTACGAGCAGTACTTC
TRBD2	-	TRBV3-1/TRBV3-2	TRBJ2-2	CASSPRSGANTGELFF	TGTGCCAGCAGCCCCAGGAGCGGGGCGAACACCGGGGAGCTGTTTTTT
-	-	TRBV24-1	TRBJ2-3	CATSDLQVTNTDTQYF	TGTGCCACCAGTGATCTACAGGTAACTAACACAGATACGCAGTATTTT
TRBD1	-	TRBV3-1/TRBV3-2	TRBJ1-4	CASSLPGQAEKLFF	TGTGCCAGCAGCCTCCCGGGACAGGCTGAAAAACTGTTTTTT
-	-	TRBV5-1	TRBJ1-5	CASSLAGLLNQPQHF	TGCGCCAGCAGCTTGGCGGGACTGCTAAATCAGCCCCAGCATTTT
TRBD1	-	TRBV27	TRBJ2-7	CASRTRAGGVSPYEQYF	TGTGCCAGCAGAACAAGGGCAGGGGGTGTTAGTCCCTACGAGCAGTACTTC
-	-	TRBV6-1	TRBJ2-3	CASSEVGGARWNTQYF	TGTGCCAGCAGTGAAGTCGGGGGTGCGAGGTGGAATACGCAGTATTTT
-	-	TRBV7-9	TRBJ2-7	CASSATGLEQYF	TGTGCCAGCAGCGCTACAGGGCTCGAGCAGTACTTC
TRBD1	-	TRBV5-1	TRBJ1-1	CASSLVPRQGGYTEAFF	TGCGCCAGCAGCTTGGTCCCGCGACAGGGTGGGTACACTGAAGCTTTCTTT
-	-	TRBV11-2	TRBJ2-7	CASSLVGTYEQYF	TGTGCCAGCAGCTTAGTCGGTACCTACGAGCAGTACTTC
TRBD1	-	TRBV2	TRBJ1-2	CASSTTGGAYGYTF	TGTGCCAGCAGTACGACAGGGGGCGCCTATGGCTACACCTTC
TRBD2	few	TRBV11-2	TRBJ2-1	CASSLQLAGVNEQFF	TGTGCCAGCAGCTTACAACTAGCGGGAGTGAATGAGCAGTTCTTC
TRBD1	-	TRBV12-5	TRBJ1-5	CASAKGQSNQPQHF	TGTGCTAGTGCCAAGGGACAGAGCAATCAGCCCCAGCATTTT
TRBD1	-	TRBV9	TRBJ2-7	CASHKSRGKDEQYF	TGTGCCAGCCACAAATCCAGGGGGAAGGACGAGCAGTACTTC
TRBD1	-	TRBV6-5	TRBJ2-5	CASSYSQGAIKTQYF	TGTGCCAGCAGTTACTCACAGGGGGCTATAAAGACCCAGTACTTC
TRBD1	-	TRBV10-3	TRBJ1-5	CAIRGTGDNQPQHF	TGTGCCATCAGGGGGACAGGTGACAATCAGCCCCAGCATTTT
-	-	TRBV5-4	TRBJ2-7	CASSVSGSNEQYF	TGTGCCAGCAGCGTATCAGGGTCGAACGAGCAGTACTTC
-	-	TRBV6-4	TRBJ1-1	CASRKDNIGEAFF	TGTGCCAGCAGGAAGGACAACATCGGTGAAGCTTTCTTT
-	-	TRBV5-1	TRBJ1-4	CASRFMGGPNEKLFF	TGCGCCAGCAGATTCATGGGGGGTCCTAATGAAAAACTGTTTTTT
-	-	TRBV6-5	TRBJ1-3	CASSSVAGNTIYF	TGTGCCAGCAGTTCAGTTGCTGGAAACACCATATATTTT
-	-	TRBV6-5	TRBJ1-6	CASSYARGGDSPLHF	TGTGCCAGCAGTTACGCGAGGGGAGGTGATTCACCCCTCCACTTT
-	-	TRBV5-1	TRBJ1-1	CASSLEAPSITEAFF	TGCGCCAGCAGCTTGGAAGCTCCTTCCATCACTGAAGCTTTCTTT
-	-	TRBV5-1	TRBJ2-5	CASSLSGAQETQYF	TGCGCCAGCAGCTTGTCGGGTGCCCAAGAGACCCAGTACTTC
TRBD2	-	TRBV9	TRBJ2-5	CASSSGAGGETQYF	TGTGCCAGTTCTAGCGGGGCGGGGGGAGAGACCCAGTACTTC
-	few	TRBV9	TRBJ1-6	CASSADSPNSPLHF	TGTGCCAGCAGCGCGGACAGCCCTAATTCACCCCTCCACTTT
-	-	TRBV7-9	TRBJ2-3	CASSLLASGTDTQYF	TGTGCCAGCAGCTTACTTGCTAGCGGCACAGATACGCAGTATTTT
-	-	TRBV6-5	TRBJ2-7	CASTTQPDSYEQYF	TGTGCCAGCACGACCCAGCCTGACAGCTACGAGCAGTACTTC
TRBD2	-	TRBV7-3	TRBJ2-1	CASSGTSGSYNEQFF	TGTGCCAGCAGCGGTACTAGCGGGTCTTACAATGAGCAGTTCTTC
TRBD1	-	TRBV27	TRBJ1-3	CASSLSGQGANTIYF	TGTGCCAGCAGTTTATCAGGCCAGGGGGCTAACACCATATATTTT
-	-	TRBV6-2/TRBV6-3	TRBJ1-2	CASSYFPQESSGANYGYTF	TGTGCCAGCAGTTACTTTCCACAGGAGTCCTCAGGGGCTAACTATGGCTACACCTTC
TRBD1	-	TRBV6-5	TRBJ1-6	CASTPGGTGNSPLHF	TGTGCCAGCACTCCTGGCGGGACAGGGAATTCACCCCTCCACTTT
TRBD2	-	TRBV3-1/TRBV3-2	TRBJ2-3	CASSQVGTSVTDTQYF	TGTGCCAGCAGCCAAGTCGGGACTAGCGTGACAGATACGCAGTATTTT
TRBD1	-	TRBV19	TRBJ1-1	CASSKRQGDNLGTEAFF	TGTGCCAGTAGTAAAAGACAGGGGGACAATTTGGGCACTGAAGCTTTCTTT
-	few	TRBV9	TRBJ1-2	CASSVGDNDRTNYGYTF	TGTGCCAGCAGCGTAGGGGACAACGACAGGACTAACTATGGCTACACCTTC
-	-	TRBV21-1	TRBJ1-2	CASSPFVYGYTF	TGTGCCAGCAGCCCTTTTGTTTATGGCTACACCTTC
-	once	TRBV14	TRBJ2-5	CASSHATSGWETQYF	TGTGCCAGCAGCCATGCCACTTCAGGGTGGGAGACCCAGTACTTC
TRBD1	-	TRBV27	TRBJ2-2	CASSPPDRANTGELFF	TGTGCCAGCAGTCCCCCGGACAGGGCGAACACCGGGGAGCTGTTTTTT
-	-	TRBV28	TRBJ1-5	CAGRDSVDQPQHF	TGTGCCGGGAGGGACTCAGTGGATCAGCCCCAGCATTTT
TRBD1	-	TRBV29-1	TRBJ1-6	CSVRDRGPSPLHF	TGCAGCGTTCGGGACAGGGGGCCTTCACCCCTCCACTTT